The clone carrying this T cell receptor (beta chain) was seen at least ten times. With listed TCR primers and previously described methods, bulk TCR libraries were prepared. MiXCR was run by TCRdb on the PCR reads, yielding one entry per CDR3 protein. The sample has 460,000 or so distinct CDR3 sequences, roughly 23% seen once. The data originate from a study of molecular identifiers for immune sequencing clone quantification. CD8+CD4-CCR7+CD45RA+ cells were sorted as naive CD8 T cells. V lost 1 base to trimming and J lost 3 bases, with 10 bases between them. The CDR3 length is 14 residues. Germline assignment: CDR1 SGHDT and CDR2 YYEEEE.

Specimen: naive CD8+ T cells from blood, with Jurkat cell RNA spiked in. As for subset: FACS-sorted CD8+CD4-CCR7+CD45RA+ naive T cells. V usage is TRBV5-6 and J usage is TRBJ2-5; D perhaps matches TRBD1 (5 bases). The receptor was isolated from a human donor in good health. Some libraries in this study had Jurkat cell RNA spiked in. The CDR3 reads CASSLRWGKETQYF. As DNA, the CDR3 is TGTGCCAGCAGCTTGAGATGGGGCAAAGAGACCCAGTACTTC.